The rows below give T cell receptor beta chains drawn from one sample of a study of blood T cell repertoires in COVID-19. Clones were sequenced by immunoSEQ multiplex PCR, and TCRdb holds only the in-frame ones, with some missing. The sample includes tens of thousands of clones, approximately 83% seen only once; the top ten take around 6.6%. Sample: peripheral blood. The receptors were gathered from a man aged 65 to 79 with active COVID-19. Both conserved end residues are part of each CDR3. Fields, in order: V gene, CDR3 protein.

TRBV5-1 CASSLESGAGETQYF
TRBV5-1 CASSLVAGGMGEQYF
TRBV4-1 CASSQGNLRGGSLRQYF
TRBV7-2 CASSLAPTASGGARSYNEQFF
TRBV30 CAWSFQGNTEAFF
TRBV10-3 CAISESREAGYGYTF
TRBV12-5 CASASGAPGTEAFF
TRBV4-1 CASSQGRGIGTDTQYF
TRBV6-2/TRBV6-3 CASSWGPIYEQYF
TRBV24-1 CATSDSSRVVDTQYF
TRBV11-3 CASSQNGDGYTF
TRBV4-1 CASSQGRLERIHEQYF
TRBV7-9 CASSPGSGGRIYNEQFF
TRBV7-3 CASSLTMGELFF
TRBV25-1 CASSEYGGRGYEQYF
TRBV19 CASSTDRSSPLHF
TRBV6-2/TRBV6-3 CASSYGAGGSAGELFF
TRBV9 CASSVGGFPSGNTIYF
TRBV4-2 CASSQEGQGYQPQHF
TRBV30 CAWSPSGVQYF
TRBV7-2 CASSSNQGSEQFF
TRBV28 CASSLSTGSSGNTIYF
TRBV30 CAPTDRADGNTIYF
TRBV4-2 CASSLGAGDYNEQFF
TRBV12-3/TRBV12-4 CASSMGRTYEQYF
TRBV24-1 CATSDLDRDYGYTF
TRBV7-2 CASSLVWGQEKPSYNEQFF
TRBV4-3 CASSHGLAGKNIQYF
TRBV6-2/TRBV6-3 CASSWEGIGELFF
TRBV6-5 CASNSDRGRAFF
TRBV5-4 CAILGQGARTGELFF
TRBV28 CASSLRGQRSSGANVLTF
TRBV27 CASRWDSRGNQPQHF
TRBV19 CASSPGSGGPYEQYF
TRBV6-2/TRBV6-3 CASSRDTYEQYF
TRBV5-1 CASSFGQTGETQYF
TRBV2 CASSDSLSYEQYF
TRBV20-1 CSANRGQKLFF
TRBV12-5 CASGLPGTAGEKLFF
TRBV6-5 CASSPSGGKGETQYF
TRBV5-1 CASSFGQGEPKLFF
TRBV3-1/TRBV3-2 CASSPTSGGPLSLF
TRBV5-6 CASSATGQLRPLHF
TRBV25-1 CASRGQVNTEAFF
TRBV28 CATSAGGKFGNEQFF
TRBV24-1 CATGESSYNEQFF